Listed here are 19 T cell receptor beta chains from one sample, sequenced in a study of regulatory T cells in long-lasting Graves disease. Combining iRepertoire HTBI primers with Arm-PCR of CDR3 regions, the authors built TCR beta libraries. TCRdb reprocessed the multiplex PCR reads with MiXCR, giving one entry per CDR3 protein. The table records about 660,000 distinct CDR3 sequences, around 30% of them present only once. As for time point: persistent/refractory GD, antithyroid drugs over 5 years with positive TRAb. Making the TCR library involved RNA that had been extracted from PBMCs. The sequences come from peripheral blood mononuclear cells (PBMCs), collected when the disease was refractory, from a patient treated with antithyroid drugs. Receptor source: a female donor with Graves disease.

This clonotype was seen just once. This chain's CDR3 is CSAEDSYEQYF. Here the CDR3 DNA reads TGCAGTGCTGAGGACAGCTACGAGCAGTACTTC. V gene TRBV20-1 combines with J gene TRBJ2-7; perhaps TRBD1 as D (6 bases). The CDR3 loop spans 11 amino acids. Deletions cut 5 bases from V and 3 bases from J, with 8 bases between. Germline V CDR1 and CDR2: DFQATT, SNEGSKA (reference sequence).

This chain uses TRBV12-3 or TRBV12-4 with TRBJ1-6, with D possibly matching TRBD1 (5 bases). CDR3 length equals 15 residues. Trimming left V 4 bases short and J 7 bases short, with 14 bases between. CDR3 amino acids: CASSSGFGTNSPLHF. DNA of the CDR3: TGTGCCAGCAGTTCGGGCTTTGGGACGAATTCACCCCTCCACTTT.

The chain uses TRBV6-1 and TRBJ2-2; 9 bases agree with TRBD1. CDR3 size: 15 residues. CDR1 and CDR2 (germline): MNHNS, SASEGT. J lost 6 bases, V lost 6 bases, and 8 bases had no gene match. DNA for the CDR3: TGTGCCAGCAGCCCTAACAGGGGGCGACCCGGGGAGCTGTTTTTT. As protein: CASSPNRGRPGELFF.

A remark on this clonotype: Its ends do not fully match the called genes, so a read error is possible. The chain has TRBV28 and TRBJ2-7, with a possible D match to TRBD1 (5 bases). The CDR3 has 15 residues. Germline V lookup: CDR1 MDHEN, CDR2 SYDVKM. The CDR3 region is CASSPRQFSSCEQYF. CDR3 nucleotide sequence: TGTGCCAGCAGTCCCCGACAGTTTAGCTCCTGCGAGCAGTACTTC. The entire variable domain, with the rest obtained from reference TRBV28 and TRBJ2-7, is as follows: DVKVTQSSRYLVKRTGEKVFLECVQDMDHENMFWYRQDPGLGLRLIYFSYDVKMKEKGDIPEGYSVSREKKERFSLILESASTNQTSMYLCASSPRQFSSCEQYFGPGTRLTVT.

The chain joins TRBV6-9 to TRBJ1-1; perhaps TRBD1 as D (5 bases). Trimming shortened V by 3 bases and J by 11 bases, and 31 bases separated the two germline ends. The length of the CDR3 is 18 residues. Germline V CDR1 and CDR2: MNHGY, SVAAGI. Here the CDR3 reads CASSYSVRSVAAFRGAFF. The CDR3 region has the DNA TGTGCCAGCAGTTACTCAGTTCGTTCCGTCGCGGCATTCCGGGGGGCTTTCTTT.

The sample holds many counts of this clonotype. This sequence joins TRBV11-2 and TRBJ2-7; unclear D gene. In germline, CDR1 is SGHAT, CDR2 FQNNGV. This CDR3 spans 16 amino acids. V was trimmed by 1 base and J by 0 bases, leaving 13 bases between them. This CDR3 reads CASSLGEGMSSYEQYF. CDR3 nucleotides: TGTGCCAGCAGCTTAGGGGAAGGGATGAGCTCCTACGAGCAGTACTTC.

The V and J genes are TRBV9 and TRBJ1-5, with no clear D. The CDR3 loop spans 15 amino acids. The V gene lost 2 bases and the J gene lost 0 bases, with 9 bases spanning the gap. CDR1 and CDR2 from the germline V gene are SGDLS and YYNGEE. The CDR3: CASSVDPGSNQPQHF. DNA for the CDR3: TGTGCCAGCAGCGTCGACCCTGGTAGCAATCAGCCCCAGCATTTT.

A few counts support this clonotype. The chain carries TRBV6-2 or TRBV6-3 and TRBJ2-5; a weak D match, TRBD1 (6 bases). The CDR3 is 14 amino acids. V shed 0 bases and J shed 5 bases, with 10 bases lying between them. Germline CDR1 is MNHEY and CDR2 is SVGEGT. In nucleotides, the CDR3 is TGTGCCAGCAGTTACTCGACAGGTGGGGAGACCCAGTACTTC. Amino acid sequence: CASSYSTGGETQYF.

The chain is built from TRBV5-4 and TRBJ1-2, with D unresolved. Germline CDR1 is SGHNT and CDR2 is YYREEE (reference sequence). V lost 0 bases and J 6 bases, leaving 21 bases between the germline ends. This CDR3 comprises 17 residues. CDR3 nucleotide sequence: TGTGCCAGCAGCTTGGCGGGCGTGGCGACTCTAGACCATGGCTACACCTTC. This translates into CASSLAGVATLDHGYTF. The entire variable domain, with the rest obtained from reference TRBV5-4 and TRBJ1-2, is as follows: ETGVTQSPTHLIKTRGQQVTLRCSSQSGHNTVSWYQQALGQGPQFIFQYYREEENGRGNFPPRFSGLQFPNYSSELNVNALELDDSALYLCASSLAGVATLDHGYTFGSGTRLTVV.

The gene calls are TRBV6-1 and TRBJ1-5, with a tentative D call TRBD1 (6 bases). Germline-derived CDR1 and CDR2 are MNHNS and SASEGT. CDR3 length: 16 amino acids. Trimming shortened V by 10 bases and J by 0 bases, and 19 bases separated the two germline ends. The chain's CDR3 is CATHKGGRNSNQPQHF. DNA of the CDR3: TGTGCCACCCACAAGGGGGGGCGAAATAGCAATCAGCCCCAGCATTTT.

This clonotype has ten or more counts. The CDR3 sequence is CASSLIGRLAKNIQYF. The CDR3 region has the DNA TGTGCCAGCAGTTTAATCGGGCGCCTAGCCAAAAACATTCAGTACTTC. The chain employs TRBV28 and TRBJ2-4; no definite D call. V lost 2 bases, J lost 0 bases, and 11 bases lay in between. CDR1 and CDR2 (germline): MDHEN, SYDVKM. This CDR3 spans 16 amino acids. Together with reference TRBV28 and TRBJ2-4, the CDR3 gives the full variable domain: DVKVTQSSRYLVKRTGEKVFLECVQDMDHENMFWYRQDPGLGLRLIYFSYDVKMKEKGDIPEGYSVSREKKERFSLILESASTNQTSMYLCASSLIGRLAKNIQYFGAGTRLSVL.

This clonotype has only a few counts. This chain connects TRBV6-1 to TRBJ1-1, with D perhaps matching TRBD1 (5 bases). V dropped 6 bases and J dropped 4 bases, with 15 bases sitting between them. Germline V CDR1 and CDR2: MNHNS, SASEGT. The CDR3 runs to 14 residues. CDR3: CASRGLQKGTEAFF. The CDR3 DNA is TGTGCCAGCAGGGGACTCCAAAAGGGCACTGAAGCTTTCTTT.

The chain combines TRBV5-1 with TRBJ2-1; no clear D gene. This CDR3 has 12 amino acids. Trimming shortened V by 4 bases and J by 10 bases, and 12 bases separated the two germline ends. Germline V gives CDR1 SGHRS, CDR2 YFSETQ. The CDR3 reads CASSASPEEQFF. The CDR3 DNA reads as TGCGCCAGCAGCGCCAGTCCAGAGGAGCAGTTCTTC.

The chain couples TRBV7-9 to TRBJ1-2; 7 bases map to TRBD1. Germline-derived CDR1 and CDR2 are SEHNR and FQNEAQ (reference sequence). Trimming removed 5 bases from V and 3 bases from J; junction bases left unmatched: 6. This CDR3 is 14 amino acids long. The CDR3 loop reads CASSQGGADYGYTF. The DNA for the CDR3 is TGTGCCAGCAGCCAGGGGGGAGCTGACTATGGCTACACCTTC. The full variable domain, with the rest looked up from reference TRBV7-9 and TRBJ1-2, is DTGVSQNPRHKITKRGQNVTFRCDPISEHNRLYWYRQTLGQGPEFLTYFQNEAQLEKSRLLSDRFSAERPKGSFSTLEIQRTEQGDSAMYLCASSQGGADYGYTFGSGTRLTVV.

In this sample, this clonotype turned up a few times. This chain links TRBV11-2 with TRBJ2-7, with 11 bases that match TRBD2. V lost 2 bases, J lost 4 bases, and 4 bases stayed unmatched. CDR3 length: 15 residues. Germline lookup yields CDR1 SGHAT and CDR2 FQNNGV. CDR3 region: CASSLRPSGGYEQYF. The CDR3, as DNA: TGTGCCAGCAGCTTAAGGCCTAGCGGGGGGTACGAGCAGTACTTC. Full variable domain (missing parts from reference TRBV11-2 and TRBJ2-7): EAGVAQSPRYKIIEKRQSVAFWCNPISGHATLYWYQQILGQGPKLLIQFQNNGVVDDSQLPKDRFSAERLKGVDSTLKIQPAKLEDSAVYLCASSLRPSGGYEQYFGPGTRLTVT.

The J gene is TRBJ1-2, the V gene TRBV27, with D possibly TRBD1 on 6 matching bases. There are 15 residues in the CDR3. CDR1 is MNHEY, CDR2 SMNVEV, per germline (reference sequence). Trimming took 6 bases from V and 1 from J, leaving 15 bases between them. As DNA, the CDR3 is TGTGCCAGCAGGGACAGCCAAGGGGGTAACTATGGCTACACCTTC. Its translation: CASRDSQGGNYGYTF.

V usage is TRBV20-1 and J usage is TRBJ1-2; 9 positions match TRBD1. The CDR3 contains 15 residues. The trim removed 5 bases at V and 2 bases at J, leaving 9 bases unmatched. Per germline, CDR1 DFQATT and CDR2 SNEGSKA (reference sequence). Written as DNA, the CDR3 is TGCAGTGCTCAATCGTATGGACAGGGGAACTATGGCTACACCTTC. Amino acid sequence: CSAQSYGQGNYGYTF.

This chain joins TRBV10-1 and TRBJ2-5; TRBD2 is a possible D gene (6 bases). Trimming removed 4 bases from V and 0 bases from J, with 9 bases in between. Germline values: CDR1 WNHNN, CDR2 SYGVQD (reference sequence). There are 14 residues in the CDR3. The CDR3 bases are TGCGCCAGCAGTGGTAGCGGATACCAAGAGACCCAGTACTTC. Translated, it gives CASSGSGYQETQYF.

The chain carries TRBV12-3 or TRBV12-4 and TRBJ1-2; a possible D gene is TRBD1 (6 bases). The CDR3 covers 14 residues. V lost 5 bases and J lost 6, with 16 bases in between. The CDR3 coding sequence is TGTGCCAGCAGTCCCCGAAAGGGGGTCGATGGCTACACCTTC. Translation: CASSPRKGVDGYTF.